The 24 T cell receptor beta chains below were found in one sample sequenced in a study of cytomegalovirus exposure and HLA in healthy donors (TCRdb year 2017). The method behind the library was the immunoSEQ multiplex PCR assay. For the multiplex PCR, a mixture combining 60 forward primers for TCR Vbeta segments and 13 reverse primers for TCR Jbeta segments was used. The table comes from immuneACCESS by way of TCRdb, which keeps in-frame sequences with V and J called. Part of the clones is missing from these tables; in studies checked, under half for an unresolved V gene and the rest for unknown reasons. For this sample there are about 120,000 clones; 60% to 85% appear just once. 1.5% to 2% of the sample is in the top ten clones. The source material was PBMCs. These receptors all stem from a woman aged 18-30 years in good health and CMV-seronegative.

The J gene is TRBJ2-3, the V gene TRBV6-1; tentatively, D is TRBD1 (6 bases). Germline lookup yields CDR1 MNHNS and CDR2 SASEGT. V lost 2 bases, J lost 0 bases, and 18 bases lay in between. The CDR3 is made up of 18 amino acids. The CDR3 DNA sequence: TGTGCCAGCAGTGAATACGGGACAACTCGTACTAGCACAGATACGCAGTATTTT. Its protein product is CASSEYGTTRTSTDTQYF.

This clone appeared a few times. V usage is TRBV5-4 and J usage is TRBJ1-2; D might be TRBD1 (6 bases). The V end lost 0 bases, the J end lost 6 bases, and 24 bases lay between the germline ends. Germline V lookup: CDR1 SGHNT, CDR2 YYREEE (reference sequence). The CDR3 spans 18 residues. The CDR3 DNA is TGTGCCAGCAGCTTGGTATGGGGACCTGGGGCAGGGGAAAATGGCTACACCTTC. This translates into CASSLVWGPGAGENGYTF.

The chain links TRBV29-1 to TRBJ2-5; perhaps TRBD1 as D (5 bases). The CDR3 is 14 residues long. The V end lost 3 bases, the J end lost 3 bases, and 14 bases lay between the germline ends. Germline CDR1 and CDR2: SQVTM and ANQGSEA. Here the CDR3 DNA reads TGCAGCGTTGACCCAGGGCTCAGGGAAGAGACCCAGTACTTC. Encoded protein: CSVDPGLREETQYF.

The genes are TRBV7-9 and TRBJ1-1; D is undetermined. V shed 0 bases and J shed 1 base, with 3 bases lying between them. CDR3 length: 13 amino acids. Germline V gene lookup returns CDR1 SEHNR and CDR2 FQNEAQ (reference sequence). CDR3 sequence (DNA): TGTGCCAGCAGCTTAGCCGGGAACACTGAAGCTTTCTTT. This translates into CASSLAGNTEAFF.

The sample holds one count of this clone. V gene TRBV9 combines with J gene TRBJ1-3; 8 bases are a match to TRBD1. The CDR3 runs 16 residues. CDR1 is SGDLS and CDR2 is YYNGEE in the germline V gene. Losses at the gene ends were 0 bases for V and 0 bases for J; bases not matched to a gene: 2. This CDR3 is CASSVAGQGSGNTIYF. The CDR3 DNA reads as TGTGCCAGCAGCGTAGCCGGACAGGGCTCTGGAAACACCATATATTTT.

As concerns this clone: Germline and junction disagree at one end, which may indicate a read error. The chain joins TRBV7-7 to TRBJ2-1; 12 bases map to TRBD2. CDR3 length: 14 residues. Germline loops: CDR1 SSHAT, CDR2 FNYEAQ (reference sequence). The CDR3 here is CASSPRLAGDEQFF. DNA of the CDR3: TGTGCTAGCAGCCCACGACTAGCGGGGGACGAGCAGTTCTTC.

This clone was found a few times. V gene TRBV4-1 combines with J gene TRBJ1-2, with 9 bases aligning to TRBD1. From germline, CDR1 is MGHRA and CDR2 YSYEKL. The CDR3 extends over 16 amino acids. Trimming at V came to 0 bases and at J to 8 bases, leaving 10 bases not matched to a gene. The CDR3 DNA reads TGCGCCAGCAGCCAAGATGGGGGTAGGACAGGGGACGGCTACACCTTC. This sequence encodes CASSQDGGRTGDGYTF.

V usage is TRBV19 and J usage is TRBJ1-2; 10 bases are a match to TRBD1. The V gene end was trimmed by 3 bases and the J gene end by 7 bases; junction bases not matched to a gene: 8. The CDR3 length is 15 residues. Germline CDR1 and CDR2: LNHDA and SQIVND (reference sequence). The CDR3 nucleotides read TGTGCCAGTAGTATCGGGGACAGGGGACGGGTTGGCTACACCTTC. Encoded protein: CASSIGDRGRVGYTF. Using reference TRBV19 and TRBJ1-2 for the parts outside the CDR3, the full variable domain is DGGITQSPKYLFRKEGQNVTLSCEQNLNHDAMYWYRQDPGQGLRLIYYSQIVNDFQKGDIAEGYSVSREKKESFPLTVTSAQKNPTAFYLCASSIGDRGRVGYTFGSGTRLTVV.

The chain carries TRBV29-1 and TRBJ1-5, with D maybe TRBD1 (6 bases). The CDR3 extends over 12 amino acids. Trimming cost V 4 bases and J 4 bases, with 8 bases left between them. CDR1 is SQVTM and CDR2 is ANQGSEA in the germline V gene. In DNA form, the CDR3 reads TGCAGCGTTGGGGGGCAAAATCAGCCCCAGCATTTT. This translates into CSVGGQNQPQHF.

The chain employs TRBV7-9 and TRBJ1-6; the D gene is possibly TRBD1 (6 bases). This CDR3 is built from 17 residues. Trimming shortened V by 3 bases and J by 4 bases, and 16 bases separated the two germline ends. Germline-derived CDR1 and CDR2 are SEHNR and FQNEAQ (reference sequence). The CDR3 spells CASSFSFRGNYNSPLHF. For the CDR3, the DNA is TGTGCCAGCAGCTTTTCATTCAGGGGCAATTATAATTCACCCCTCCACTTT.

V is TRBV28 and J is TRBJ1-6; 8 positions agree with TRBD1. V shed 6 bases and J 5 bases; nucleotides not matched to a gene: 6. CDR3 length equals 15 residues. CDR1 MDHEN and CDR2 SYDVKM come from the germline V gene. Here the CDR3 reads CASREGTGDNSPLHF. The CDR3 coding sequence is TGTGCCAGCAGGGAAGGGACAGGAGATAATTCACCCCTCCACTTT. The full variable domain, its missing parts supplied by reference TRBV28 and TRBJ1-6, is DVKVTQSSRYLVKRTGEKVFLECVQDMDHENMFWYRQDPGLGLRLIYFSYDVKMKEKGDIPEGYSVSREKKERFSLILESASTNQTSMYLCASREGTGDNSPLHFGNGTRLTVT.

The gene calls are TRBV30 and TRBJ2-7, with D possibly being TRBD2 (7 bases). Germline CDR1 reads GTSNPN; CDR2 reads SVGIG (reference sequence). The V end was cut by 0 bases, the J end by 9 bases, with 15 bases between. This CDR3 region has 13 residues. The CDR3 sequence is CAWSVGVGGGQYF. In nucleotides, the CDR3 is TGTGCCTGGAGTGTAGGTGTGGGAGGGGGGCAGTACTTC.

The chain carries TRBV4-1 and TRBJ2-7; 9 bases are shared with TRBD2. Trimming took 1 base from V and 6 from J; bases not matched to a gene: 10. CDR3 length: 16 amino acids. Germline CDR1 MGHRA, CDR2 YSYEKL. CDR3 nucleotide sequence: TGCGCCAGCAGCCAAGTAGGAGCGGGGGGATTCCGCGAGCAGTACTTC. Protein: CASSQVGAGGFREQYF.

The rearrangement uses TRBV23-1 and TRBJ1-5; D gene ambiguous. TRBV23-1 is known as an ORF, though its function is uncertain. V lost 0 bases and J lost 4, with 25 bases in between. The CDR3 length is 20 residues. The CDR3 bases are TGCGCCAGCAGTCAATCGAATTTGGGCGGGGAGGGTCTTCTGAATCAGCCCCAGCATTTT. It translates to CASSQSNLGGEGLLNQPQHF.

The chain is built from TRBV2 and TRBJ2-2; the D gene is possibly TRBD1 (5 bases). CDR3 length: 14 residues. The V and J ends lost 7 bases and 1 base respectively, with 10 bases between them. CDR1 and CDR2 from the germline V gene are SNHLY and FYNNEI. DNA of the CDR3: TGTGCCAGCACTAGGGGCTTGAACACCGGGGAGCTGTTTTTT. Its translation is CASTRGLNTGELFF.

Regarding this clone: At the DNA level, this CDR3 is encoded by other sequences in the same sample as well. This chain joins TRBV7-2 and TRBJ2-2; 7 nucleotides match TRBD2. CDR1 SGHTA and CDR2 FQGNSA come from the germline V gene. Unmatched junction bases numbered 0, after V lost 1 base and J lost 1 base. The CDR3 is made up of 15 amino acids. CDR3 residues: CASSLGGGNTGELFF. The DNA of the CDR3 is TGTGCCAGCAGCTTAGGGGGGGGGAACACCGGGGAGCTGTTTTTT.

The chain joins TRBV6-5 to TRBJ1-2, with TRBD1 matching 8 bases. Germline trimming cut 5 bases from V and 8 bases from J; bases unmatched to any gene: 10. Germline V gene sequence: CDR1 MNHEY, CDR2 SVGAGI. This CDR3 is 14 amino acids long. In nucleotides, the CDR3 is TGTGCCAGCAGTGATACAGGGGGTAGAGGGGGCTACACCTTC. It codes for CASSDTGGRGGYTF.

The J gene is TRBJ2-2, the V gene TRBV6-1; D is perhaps TRBD2 (6 bases). Germline V gene data show CDR1 as MNHNS and CDR2 as SASEGT. The V and J ends lost 1 base and 3 bases respectively, with 9 bases between them. The CDR3 spans 15 residues. The CDR3 DNA reads TGTGCCAGCAGTGAAGGGTCGGGAGACACCGGGGAGCTGTTTTTT. Its translation: CASSEGSGDTGELFF.

The rearrangement links TRBV10-2 to TRBJ2-7; the match to TRBD1 covers 9 bases. There are 14 residues in the CDR3. Germline V CDR1 and CDR2: WSHSY, SAAADI. V gave up 2 bases and J gave up 3 bases; unmatched junction bases: 2. The CDR3 region has the DNA TGCGCCAGCAGTGAGCGGGACAGGGTCTACGAGCAGTACTTC. Protein product: CASSERDRVYEQYF.

The chain recombines TRBV5-1 with TRBJ1-1; D is possibly TRBD1 (5 bases). V lost 2 bases and J lost 4, with 12 bases in between. This CDR3 region has 14 residues. CDR1 and CDR2 (germline): SGHRS, YFSETQ. The CDR3 DNA reads TGCGCCAGCAGCTTCGCGGAGGGGACCACTGAAGCTTTCTTT. Amino acids: CASSFAEGTTEAFF.

The chain recombines TRBV6-6 with TRBJ2-7; a weak D match, TRBD1 (5 bases). The CDR3 runs 15 residues. Germline assignment: CDR1 MNHNY and CDR2 SVGAGI (reference sequence). V was clipped by 4 bases and J by 3 bases, with 16 bases between them. In nucleotides, the CDR3 is TGTGCCAGCAGTTCGTCCCCGACAGATTACTACGAGCAGTACTTC. This sequence encodes CASSSSPTDYYEQYF.

The V gene is TRBV27, the J gene TRBJ1-6; maybe TRBD1 (5 bases). Germline lookup yields CDR1 MNHEY and CDR2 SMNVEV (reference sequence). This CDR3 is built from 15 residues. Trimming cost V 5 bases and J 11 bases, with 19 bases left between them. CDR3 DNA sequence: TGTGCCAGCAGTCCCCATGAGACAGATGGGACACCCCTCCACTTT. Translated: CASSPHETDGTPLHF.

The chain has TRBV6-5 and TRBJ1-2; perhaps TRBD1 as D (5 bases). This CDR3 is built from 14 residues. The germline gives CDR1 MNHEY, CDR2 SVGAGI. Trimming shortened V by 4 bases and J by 5 bases, and 14 bases separated the two germline ends. Here the CDR3 reads CASSLARDKYGYTF. The CDR3, as DNA: TGTGCCAGCAGTTTAGCCAGGGATAAGTATGGCTACACCTTC.

This chain connects TRBV6-5 to TRBJ2-4; D might be TRBD2 (5 bases). This CDR3 contains 15 residues. The germline CDR1 and CDR2 sequences are MNHEY and SVGAGI. The V end lost 6 bases, the J end lost 3 bases, and 15 bases lay between the germline ends. The CDR3 spells CASSHLERGKNIQYF. CDR3 coding DNA: TGTGCCAGCAGCCACCTCGAACGGGGCAAAAACATTCAGTACTTC.